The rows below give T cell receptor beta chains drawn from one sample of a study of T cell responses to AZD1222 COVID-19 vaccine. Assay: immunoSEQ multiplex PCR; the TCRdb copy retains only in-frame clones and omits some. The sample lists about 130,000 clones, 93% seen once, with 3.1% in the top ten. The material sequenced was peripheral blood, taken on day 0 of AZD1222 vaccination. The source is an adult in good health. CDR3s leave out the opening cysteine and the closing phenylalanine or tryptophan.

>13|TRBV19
ASSDSGRIEDTQY
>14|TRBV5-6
ASSRAGTSYGETQY
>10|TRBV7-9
ASSLDRNEAF
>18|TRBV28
ASNHVTDRARSGRAYEQY
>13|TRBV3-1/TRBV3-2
ASSQEYIGRVEQY
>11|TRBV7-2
ASSLVGGETQY
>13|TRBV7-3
ASSFSTGKSYEQY
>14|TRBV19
ASSMKGRGRTVEQF
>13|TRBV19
ASSTRRQGAGELF
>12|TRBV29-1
SVEGYGGANVLT
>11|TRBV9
ASSEAVNTEAF
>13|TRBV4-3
ASSQAGGSRDEQF
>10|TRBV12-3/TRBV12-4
ASTVAPGELF
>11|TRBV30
AWTADQGQPQH
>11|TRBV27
ASSFSVNQPQH
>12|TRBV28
ASSMTGDGNTIY
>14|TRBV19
ASRAGQGVIGTEAF
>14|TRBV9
ASSGTRGSSGNTIY
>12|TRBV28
ASSLSSGTDTQY
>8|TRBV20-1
SAGTYEQY
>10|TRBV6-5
ASRHRGTEAF
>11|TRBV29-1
SVATAFNYGYT
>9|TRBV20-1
SARIREGYT
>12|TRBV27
ASKKKGSYNEQF
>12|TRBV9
ASSTQGIPYGYT
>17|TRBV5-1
ASSLVGGTRLSGANVLT
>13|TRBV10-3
AISESGGGNQPQH
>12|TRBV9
ASSVDIGGTEAF
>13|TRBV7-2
ASSLVGSNTGELF
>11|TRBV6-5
ASRPNSNQPQH
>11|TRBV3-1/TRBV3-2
ASSQLLTDTQY
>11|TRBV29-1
SVEAGGTDTQY
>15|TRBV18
ASSPPSPRTPNTEAF
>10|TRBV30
AWRTGGTEAF
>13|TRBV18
ASSPRTGLTGELF
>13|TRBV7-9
ASSTGTGGRYEQY
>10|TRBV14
ASSRGAREQY